What follows is one TCR beta chain and its context. As yet, its antigen is unknown. The CDR3 loop spans 16 amino acids. Germline V CDR1 and CDR2: MNHEY, SVGEGT. Unmatched junction bases numbered 7, after V lost 2 bases and J lost 6 bases. The data are from a study of identical twins. Study-wide results and limits: Its conclusions, products of cross-sectional statistical analysis, did not come from following the same donors. Modelling underestimated the level of out-of-frame TCR alpha sharing observed in monozygotic twins. Insertions were reduced in abundant cord blood beta clonotypes but not in memory repertoires.

TCRdb redid the calling of the 5' RACE reads with MiXCR, one entry per CDR3 protein. Of around 470,000 distinct CDR3 sequences listed, approximately 15% are singletons. There were only healthy Caucasians among the donors. This sample was also put to use in a study of yellow fever vaccine responses in identical twins.

The receptor's source is a woman aged 18-29 years in good health. The chain combines TRBV6-2 or TRBV6-3 with TRBJ1-5; 10 bases are a match to TRBD1. Sequencing was performed on CD4+ T cells sorted from blood. CDR3 residues: CASSYGDRGSGQPQHF. In DNA form, the CDR3 reads TGTGCCAGCAGTTACGGGGACAGGGGCTCAGGTCAGCCCCAGCATTTT.